The source of this T cell receptor beta chain is a study of OX40 agonist ivuxolimab in advanced cancers. The assay was immunoSEQ multiplex PCR, and TCRdb's table has in-frame clones only and misses some. The table includes 85,000 to 100,000 clones, about 90% detected once. This CDR3 is 15 amino acids long. Trimming took off 0 bases at V and 5 bases at J, with 13 bases between the two ends. From germline, CDR1 is SGHAT and CDR2 FQNNGV. This clone was detected once. The TCR originated in an adult with an advanced solid tumor such as melanoma, head and neck, liver or kidney cancer. This specimen was CD4+ or CD8+ T cells sorted from blood, taken in a trial of the OX40 agonist ivuxolimab. This chain joins TRBV11-2 and TRBJ1-1, with D possibly being TRBD1 (5 bases). CDR3 sequence (DNA): TGTGCCAGCAGCTTAGATCATGACAGCGGGACTGAAGCTTTCTTT. Translation: CASSLDHDSGTEAFF.